The 13 T cell receptor beta chains presented below share a single source sample, sequenced in a study of cytomegalovirus exposure and HLA in healthy donors (dated by TCRdb to 2017 to 2019). To prepare the library, the immunoSEQ multiplex PCR assay was applied. The multiplex PCR relied on a mix of 60 forward primers for TCR Vbeta segments and 13 reverse primers for TCR Jbeta segments. Held by TCRdb, this immuneACCESS table contains in-frame sequences only and omits some clones. Under half of the omission traces to an unresolved V gene where checked; the cause of the rest is unknown. This sample has some 100,000 clones in its table, and roughly 80% of those were observed once. The ten largest clonotypes hold less than 3.5% of the sample. Sequenced sample: PBMCs. These receptors were taken from a female donor in good health and CMV-seronegative.

V usage is TRBV7-2 and J usage is TRBJ2-7; 7 nucleotides agree with TRBD1. The CDR3 is 14 amino acids. Trimming removed 1 base from V and 7 bases from J; junction bases left unmatched: 7. Germline assignment: CDR1 SGHTA and CDR2 FQGNSA. CDR3 residues: CASSLEGGTWEQYF. In nucleotides, the CDR3 is TGTGCCAGCAGCTTAGAAGGGGGCACCTGGGAGCAGTACTTC.

DNA for the CDR3: TGTGCCAGCAGCTTGTCCGACAGGGGGCTTTCTGACACTGAAGCTTTCTTT. Translation: CASSLSDRGLSDTEAFF. The genes are TRBV7-9 and TRBJ1-1, with 10 bases fitting TRBD1. The CDR3 runs to 17 residues. J lost 3 bases, V lost 3 bases, and 10 bases had no gene match. Germline CDR1 SEHNR, CDR2 FQNEAQ (reference sequence).

J is TRBJ2-1 and V is TRBV5-4, with 8 bases identical to TRBD1. With V trimmed by 4 bases and J by 1 base, 7 bases remained unmatched. The CDR3 spans 16 residues. Germline CDR1 SGHNT, CDR2 YYREEE (reference sequence). CDR3 DNA sequence: TGTGCCAGCAGCCCGACGACAGGGGCATCCTACAATGAGCAGTTCTTC. It encodes CASSPTTGASYNEQFF.

This sequence joins TRBV30 and TRBJ1-6; 8 positions match TRBD1. The CDR3 length is 15 residues. Germline V gene data show CDR1 as GTSNPN and CDR2 as SVGIG (reference sequence). The junction had 6 bases not matched to a gene; V was cut back by 1 base and J by 7 bases. The CDR3: CAWSAQGVRNSPLHF. Written as DNA, the CDR3 is TGTGCCTGGAGTGCACAGGGGGTCCGGAATTCACCCCTCCACTTT.

The chain joins TRBV5-1 to TRBJ2-3; D might be TRBD1 (6 bases). The CDR3 is made up of 16 amino acids. V was trimmed by 0 bases and J by 3 bases, leaving 14 bases between them. CDR1 SGHRS and CDR2 YFSETQ come from the germline V gene. In DNA, the CDR3 is TGCGCCAGCAGCTTGGGTACAGGGATCTTGACAGATACGCAGTATTTT. The encoded protein is CASSLGTGILTDTQYF.

This sequence joins TRBV6-5 and TRBJ2-3; D possibly corresponds to TRBD1 (6 bases). In germline, CDR1 is MNHEY, CDR2 SVGAGI. CDR3 length: 15 residues. V was trimmed by 3 bases and J by 6 bases, leaving 16 bases between them. CDR3: CASSYGGRGEDTQYF. The CDR3 DNA sequence: TGTGCCAGCAGTTATGGTGGCAGGGGCGAGGATACGCAGTATTTT.

CDR3 residues: CASSPLSDSTQYF. The DNA of the CDR3 is TGTGCCAGCAGTCCGCTCAGCGACTCTACGCAGTATTTT. The chain combines TRBV9 with TRBJ2-3, with D unresolved. Trimming pared 5 bases from V and 8 bases from J, leaving 15 bases between. The CDR3 is 13 residues long. Germline values: CDR1 SGDLS, CDR2 YYNGEE.

The J gene is TRBJ2-2, the V gene TRBV5-8; D ambiguous. V was trimmed by 7 bases and J by 6 bases, leaving 4 bases between them. The CDR3 contains 10 residues. In germline, CDR1 is SGHTS, CDR2 YDEGEE. In nucleotides, the CDR3 is TGTGCCAGCCGAGCCGGGGAGCTGTTTTTT. This codes for CASRAGELFF. Full variable domain (missing parts from reference TRBV5-8 and TRBJ2-2): EAGVTQSPTHLIKTRGQQATLRCSPISGHTSVYWYQQALGLGLQFLLWYDEGEERNRGNFPPRFSGRQFPNYSSELNVNALELEDSALYLCASRAGELFFGEGSRLTVL.

V gene TRBV2 combines with J gene TRBJ1-2; 7 bases are shared with TRBD1. The CDR3 sequence is 12 residues long. Germline values: CDR1 SNHLY, CDR2 FYNNEI. V lost 7 bases and J lost 13; bases outside the gene matches: 12. The chain's CDR3 is CASTFIEGAFTF. CDR3 sequence (DNA): TGTGCCAGCACCTTCATCGAGGGGGCTTTCACCTTC.

V and J are TRBV2 and TRBJ2-2, with 10 bases aligning to TRBD2. This CDR3 contains 18 residues. V dropped 0 bases and J dropped 3; count of bases not matched to a gene: 7. In germline, CDR1 is SNHLY, CDR2 FYNNEI. The DNA for the CDR3 is TGTGCCAGCAGTGAAGCGATCTGGACTAGCGGTTACACCGGGGAGCTGTTTTTT. This translates into CASSEAIWTSGYTGELFF. The full variable domain, its missing parts supplied by reference TRBV2 and TRBJ2-2, is EPEVTQTPSHQVTQMGQEVILRCVPISNHLYFYWYRQILGQKVEFLVSFYNNEISEKSEIFDDQFSVERPDGSNFTLKIRSTKLEDSAMYFCASSEAIWTSGYTGELFFGEGSRLTVL.

Judged by abundance, this clone is medium-sized. The genes are TRBV5-1 and TRBJ2-7; 7 bases agree with TRBD2. V lost 0 bases to trimming and J lost 5 bases; unmatched junction nucleotides: 5. This CDR3 comprises 14 residues. Per germline, CDR1 SGHRS and CDR2 YFSETQ. CDR3 coding DNA: TGCGCCAGCAGCTTGGCCGTTCGGGGGGACGAGCAGTACTTC. It codes for CASSLAVRGDEQYF.

The genes are TRBV6-5 and TRBJ1-2; a weak D match, TRBD1 (6 bases). Between the trimmed V and J ends, which lost 6 bases and 6 bases, there was a span of 14 bases. Germline loops: CDR1 MNHEY, CDR2 SVGAGI. The CDR3 is 13 amino acids. As DNA, the CDR3 is TGTGCCAGCAGCCAACAGGGACTAGATGGCTACACCTTC. This gives the protein CASSQQGLDGYTF.

This clone was seen more than once but under ten times. The chain employs TRBV10-2 and TRBJ2-7, with 11 bases lining up with TRBD1. V lost 7 bases and J lost 3; bases outside the gene matches: 2. This CDR3 spans 13 amino acids. CDR1 and CDR2 (germline): WSHSY, SAAADI. CDR3 coding DNA: TGCGCCAGCACGGGGACAGGGGGCTACGAGCAGTACTTC. The encoded protein is CASTGTGGYEQYF.